This T cell receptor beta chain is drawn from a study of blood T cell repertoires in COVID-19 (TCRdb year 2020). Broadly, across the study: Collaborator samples came from the United States, Italy and Spain and covered acute and convalescent phases of COVID-19. Nearly every sample came with metadata listing a de-identified subject ID, COVID-19 status, age in years and sex. The repertoires were made available in a free public database intended to serve as a resource for research on the immune response to SARS-CoV-2. Samples came from the ongoing ImmuneRACE study (first 160 participants) plus 1,254 subjects from 6 global collaborators. Subjects who had been exposed to COVID-19, were actively infected with it, or had recovered from it provided the deeply sampled blood TCRbeta repertoires that made up the dataset. Where HLA class I and class II types were available, the types were taken from metadata supplied by the sample provider, not from assay-based typing. The material from the prospective study consisted of cDNA or gDNA derived from T cells, B-cell-depleted T cells, or PBMCs.

The paper as a whole reports these results and caveats: How much clinical and demographic metadata was included differed by source and by participant, and the metadata was provided uncurated.

TCRbeta CDR3 regions were amplified from genomic DNA by means of the immunoSEQ Assay, a bias-controlled multiplex PCR. On the authors' methods: Within the assay, amplification of reference gene primers was used to estimate how many nucleated cells each sample contained. To quantify the absolute abundance of each unique TCRbeta CDR3 rearrangement, sequence reads were collapsed and filtered. For each sample, productive Simpson clonality was calculated by taking the square root of Simpson's diversity index across productive rearrangements. TCRdb obtained this table from immuneACCESS and retained in-frame rearrangements with V and J assigned. These tables miss some clones; where compared with another copy, unresolved V genes account for less than half of the shortfall, and the remainder is unexplained. That table supplies the V and J calls and clone size; D and trimming were determined from the DNA. The table for this sample lists fewer than 60,000 clones; about 79% of them were counted only once. Around 8% of the sample belongs to the ten largest clones.

The collaborating institutions used their own protocols to collect whole blood in K2EDTA tubes. For TCRbeta analysis, collaborator samples were shipped as frozen whole blood, as isolated PBMCs, or as DNA extracted from either sample type. On this clone: Its antigen remains unidentified. No qualities accompany the bases; no much larger clone lies one base away.

This sequence was found in a human donor in a cohort sampled during active COVID-19. The source material was peripheral blood.

The DNA reads TGTGCCAGCAGGCCCGGGACTAGTGCCGAGCAGTACTTC. This gives the protein CASRPGTSAEQYF. The rearrangement combines TRBV12-3 or TRBV12-4 with TRBJ2-7; TRBD2 matches 8 bases in the middle. From the cysteine up to the phenylalanine, the CDR3 has a length of 13 residues. Solely the CDR3 DNA is kept, with 39 bases framed from the first base. Trimming leaves V shorter by 6 bases and J shorter by 6 bases, with the junction holding 7 bases beyond the gene matches.